The entry that follows covers one TCR beta chain sequence. TCRdb's copy holds only in-frame clones and misses some; the assay was immunoSEQ multiplex PCR. The data contain about 50,000 clones, about 79% of them singletons. The data belong to a study of fetal regulatory T cell absence and autoimmunity. Per germline, CDR1 SNHLY and CDR2 FYNNEI. V gave up 8 bases and J gave up 4 bases; unmatched junction bases: 10. CDR3 length: 15 amino acids. The sequenced sample was cord blood. J is TRBJ2-1 and V is TRBV2; 8 bases are shared with TRBD2. This receptor was obtained from a newborn boy with IPEX syndrome. The CDR3 spells CASPAYREGYNEQFF. As DNA, the CDR3 is TGTGCCAGCCCAGCATACCGGGAGGGGTACAATGAGCAGTTCTTC.